This paragraph reports one T cell receptor (beta chain). Its specificity is not known. The data derive from a study of T-cell memory formation after mild COVID-19. On the study more broadly: TCR clusters showed largely donor specificity. Study-wide findings and caveats: Whereas later expanders leaned CD4+, clones contracting day 15 to 85 showed a balanced CD4/CD8 makeup. Contracting CD4+ clones were located mainly in CM and EM, and CD8+ clones in EMRA.

Constant-segment primers and 5'RACE yielded cDNA libraries for TCR alpha and TCR beta, each carrying sample barcodes and UMIs. TCRdb recomputed calls from the 5' RACE reads with MiXCR, one row per CDR3 protein. The sample carries 150,000 to 200,000 distinct CDR3 sequences, approximately 10% recorded once. CDR3 length equals 15 residues. Germline loops: CDR1 LGHNT, CDR2 FRNRAP. V was shortened by 1 base and J by 4 bases, with 11 bases between the two germline ends. The J gene is TRBJ2-1, the V gene TRBV12-5; D could derive from TRBD1 or TRBD2 (5 bases each). This sequence was found in a man in his late teens or twenties who had mild COVID-19 (a few samples of this study predate the infection). Cell type and time point are not known. Sequencing was performed on PBMCs or a T cell subset sorted from them (not recorded which). As DNA, the CDR3 is TGTGCTAGTGGTTTGGGTCTGGGGGATTACAATGAGCAGTTCTTC. It yields the protein CASGLGLGDYNEQFF.